These T cell receptor beta chains were read from a single sample in a study of blood T cell repertoires in COVID-19. Measured with immunoSEQ multiplex PCR; TCRdb has only the in-frame clones, and not every one. This table has some 150,000 clones, around 81% appearing once. Material for sequencing was peripheral blood. Receptors were obtained from a woman aged 45-65 years with acute or convalescent COVID-19. Each CDR3 is given with its conserved first and last residue.

j_call v_call cdr3_length cdr3_aa
TRBJ1-1 TRBV6-1 18 CASSERSGQGVLDTEAFF
TRBJ2-2 TRBV6-1 14 CASSELGTSGELFF
TRBJ2-7 TRBV25-1 13 CASTSRGTNEQYF
TRBJ1-2 TRBV15 15 CATSRMAGENYGYTF
TRBJ1-6 TRBV6-2/TRBV6-3 13 CASSYQDNSPLHF
TRBJ2-7 TRBV7-8 14 CASSLATLSYEQYF
TRBJ1-2 TRBV28 12 CASSSVNYGYTF
TRBJ1-1 TRBV19 16 CASNPRIGTGGTEAFF
TRBJ1-5 TRBV6-2/TRBV6-3 14 CASSLLGASQPQHF
TRBJ1-3 TRBV7-8 14 CASSPQGAGNTIYF
TRBJ1-2 TRBV27 16 CASREGAGTGGKGYTF
TRBJ2-1 TRBV28 16 CASCVLAGAFLNEQFF
TRBJ1-1 TRBV6-6 13 CASRRQTFPEAFF
TRBJ1-1 TRBV6-2/TRBV6-3 14 CASSYQGVSSEAFF
TRBJ2-7 TRBV28 15 CASTVEGQGSYEQYF
TRBJ2-3 TRBV24-1 18 CATSFTSGGPGGTDTQYF
TRBJ1-1 TRBV6-5 15 CASSYSNPGGTEAFF
TRBJ1-2 TRBV15 16 CATSRAGTGTIVGYTF
TRBJ1-5 TRBV2 13 CASEDSSNQPQHF
TRBJ1-5 TRBV28 12 CASSLFDQPQHF
TRBJ2-5 TRBV9 14 CASSVSGGGETQYF
TRBJ2-7 TRBV4-2 14 CASSQDVRSYEQYF
TRBJ1-6 TRBV6-2/TRBV6-3 15 CASSLRDRGNSPLHF
TRBJ1-1 TRBV19 13 CASRPGKRTEAFF
TRBJ2-7 TRBV5-1 12 CASTNQGGEQYF
TRBJ1-1 TRBV28 15 CASSLNGGRSTEAFF